The rows below give T cell receptor beta chains drawn from one sample of a study of OX40 agonist ivuxolimab in advanced cancers. The protocol was immunoSEQ multiplex PCR, while the TCRdb copy is restricted to in-frame clones and leaves out a portion. Counted here are tens of thousands of clones, around 84% occurring once; the ten biggest clones make up approximately 5.2%. The sample consisted of CD4+ or CD8+ T cells sorted from blood, taken in a trial of the OX40 agonist ivuxolimab. The origin of the receptors is an adult with an advanced solid tumor such as melanoma, head and neck, liver or kidney cancer. Both conserved end residues are trimmed from each CDR3. The D gene is left open where the match is weak. Rows may omit the clone size; those that give it use once, few, many or a size class.

NA	TRBV7-9	NA	TRBJ2-3	ASSPKDTQY
NA	TRBV28	TRBD1	TRBJ2-5	ASSQDTTGQETQY
NA	TRBV6-1	NA	TRBJ1-2	ASSDLNYGYT
NA	TRBV5-8	NA	TRBJ2-1	ASSFWSYNEQF
NA	TRBV7-2	NA	TRBJ2-5	ASSFNPGGVGETQY
NA	TRBV30	NA	TRBJ1-4	AWSLSGNEKLF
NA	TRBV10-3	TRBD2	TRBJ2-1	AISESQRGGIEQF
NA	TRBV6-5	NA	TRBJ2-7	ASSHRDTHYEQY
NA	TRBV19	TRBD1	TRBJ2-7	ASGQGEAYEQY
NA	TRBV6-5	TRBD2	TRBJ2-3	ASSLLAGVTDTQY
NA	TRBV4-1	NA	TRBJ1-2	ASSQAGTRGYT
NA	TRBV4-2	NA	TRBJ2-5	ASSSRSDQETQY
few	TRBV4-3	NA	TRBJ2-6	ASSQDDSSGANVLT
NA	TRBV6-4	TRBD2	TRBJ2-1	ASSDSLASSYNEQF
few	TRBV2	NA	TRBJ1-1	ASDGERSEAF
NA	TRBV6-4	NA	TRBJ1-2	ASSDYGVGYT
NA	TRBV7-5	NA	TRBJ1-5	ARSNIDRERGQPQH
NA	TRBV12-2	NA	TRBJ2-7	ASRPPPSRSLWVGQY
NA	TRBV7-2	NA	TRBJ2-1	ASSLAGTGAHEQF
few	TRBV13	TRBD2	TRBJ2-2	ASSWGGTNTGELF
NA	TRBV15	NA	TRBJ2-5	ATSRDGETQY
NA	TRBV18	NA	TRBJ1-2	ASSPPRDFNYGYT
NA	TRBV15	NA	TRBJ2-1	ATSRPHTSPNEQF
NA	TRBV5-4	TRBD2	TRBJ2-3	ASSRTSGGGADTQY
few	TRBV5-1	NA	TRBJ1-1	ASTRTGNTEAF
NA	TRBV6-5	NA	TRBJ2-2	ASGTPNTGELF
few	TRBV6-4	NA	TRBJ1-5	ASSDGKGQPQH
NA	TRBV9	NA	TRBJ2-2	ASSVGYGFDTGELF
NA	TRBV30	NA	TRBJ1-2	AWSRDRPYGYT
NA	TRBV19	NA	TRBJ2-3	ASSIGLRNTDTQY
NA	TRBV6-1	TRBD1	TRBJ2-3	ASSPTGAWDTQY
NA	TRBV5-1	NA	TRBJ1-3	ASSLGDTAGNTIY
NA	TRBV2	NA	TRBJ2-7	ASSNYGEQY
NA	TRBV15	NA	TRBJ1-4	ATSRDLGNEKLF
NA	TRBV7-9	NA	TRBJ1-1	ASSLAQGRAF
NA	TRBV10-1	NA	TRBJ2-1	ASSESGRYNEQF
NA	TRBV5-1	NA	TRBJ1-4	ASTPVGTSNEKLF
once	TRBV2	NA	TRBJ1-5	ASSEDTSYQPQH